This T cell receptor beta chain was documented in a study of blood T cell repertoires in COVID-19. Looked up from germline, CDR1 is SGHDN and CDR2 is FVKESK. Unmatched junction bases numbered 10, after V lost 0 bases and J lost 9 bases. There are 17 residues in the CDR3. Generated by immunoSEQ multiplex PCR, the TCRdb table keeps only in-frame clones and is missing some. Altogether 200,000 to 300,000 clones are present, approximately 83% being singletons, with the ten largest covering approximately 3.5%. The sample consisted of PBMCs or T cells enriched from blood (not recorded which). The receptor comes from a woman aged 40 to 55 with acute COVID-19. The chain employs TRBV14 and TRBJ2-1, with TRBD2 matching 11 bases. The CDR3 DNA reads TGTGCCAGCAGCCAAGATAGTAGACTAGCGGGAAGGTCTGAGCAGTTCTTC. Amino acid sequence: CASSQDSRLAGRSEQFF.